These 17 T cell receptor beta chains were all obtained from the same sample, sequenced in a study of cytomegalovirus exposure and HLA in healthy donors. PCR amplification relied on 60 Vbeta primers (plus 13 Jbeta primers). Libraries were prepared by immunoSEQ multiplex PCR; TCRdb keeps only in-frame clonotypes and omits some of them. Counted here are about 160,000 clones, around 72% occurring once; the ten biggest clones make up approximately 1.5%. The specimen was PBMCs. These receptors were taken from a man over 45 in good health and CMV-seronegative.

This clone was recorded only once. V and J are TRBV5-1 and TRBJ1-1, with 9 bases that match TRBD1. CDR1 SGHRS and CDR2 YFSETQ come from the germline V gene. V lost 4 bases to trimming and J lost 1 base; unmatched junction nucleotides: 5. CDR3 length equals 15 residues. The CDR3 sequence: CASSTHRGRNTEAFF. CDR3 bases: TGCGCCAGCAGCACCCACAGGGGGCGGAACACTGAAGCTTTCTTT.

This clone has only a few counts. This chain uses TRBV6-5 with TRBJ1-1; 9 bases fit TRBD1. CDR3 length: 15 residues. The J segment lost 3 bases and the V segment lost 6 bases, leaving 8 bases of the junction unmatched. Germline lookup yields CDR1 MNHEY and CDR2 SVGAGI. The CDR3 region is CASSRTGGAYTEAFF. The CDR3 nucleotides are TGTGCCAGCAGCCGAACAGGGGGCGCTTACACTGAAGCTTTCTTT.

The chain employs TRBV5-4 and TRBJ1-2, with 8 bases that match TRBD1. Germline lookup yields CDR1 SGHNT and CDR2 YYREEE (reference sequence). The V segment lost 0 bases and the J segment 4 bases; nucleotides outside the gene matches: 5. The CDR3 extends over 15 amino acids. As DNA, the CDR3 is TGTGCCAGCAGCTTGGGACAGGGGACTCCCTATGGCTACACCTTC. Protein sequence: CASSLGQGTPYGYTF.

The gene calls are TRBV19 and TRBJ1-5, with unresolved D. Germline V lookup: CDR1 LNHDA, CDR2 SQIVND (reference sequence). Trimming removed 3 bases at V and 4 bases at J, with 7 bases between. This CDR3 comprises 13 residues. DNA of the CDR3: TGTGCCAGTAGTATCAACGGGAATCAGCCCCAGCATTTT. Translation gives CASSINGNQPQHF.

The rearrangement links TRBV11-2 to TRBJ2-1; 7 positions match TRBD1. V was clipped by 2 bases and J by 5 bases; unmatched bases: 12. Germline values: CDR1 SGHAT, CDR2 FQNNGV. The CDR3 is 17 residues long. The CDR3 DNA is TGTGCCAGCAGCTTATCTGGGACAGCGGACCCTCACAATGAGCAGTTCTTC. Its protein is CASSLSGTADPHNEQFF.

V and J are TRBV29-1 and TRBJ2-1, with TRBD2 matching 14 bases. V dropped 6 bases and J dropped 4; count of bases not matched to a gene: 5. The CDR3 is 15 residues long. Germline CDR1 and CDR2: SQVTM and ANQGSEA. This CDR3 is CSVGTSGGLYNEQFF. The CDR3, as DNA: TGCAGCGTGGGGACTAGCGGGGGCCTTTACAATGAGCAGTTCTTC.

This chain joins TRBV27 and TRBJ2-3; 11 positions match TRBD2. Trimming removed 3 bases from V and 2 bases from J; junction bases left unmatched: 4. The CDR3 contains 16 residues. Germline CDR1 is MNHEY and CDR2 is SMNVEV (reference sequence). The CDR3 DNA sequence: TGTGCCAGCAGTTTTCCTAGCGGGGGGTCCACAGATACGCAGTATTTT. Encoded protein: CASSFPSGGSTDTQYF.

V usage is TRBV18 and J usage is TRBJ1-5; maybe TRBD1 (5 bases). This CDR3 is 20 amino acids long. Trimming cost V 2 bases and J 2 bases, with 25 bases left between them. Germline V CDR1 and CDR2: KGHSH, LQKENI. The CDR3 reads CASSPFPTSPGGGRNQPQHF. The CDR3 coding sequence is TGTGCCAGCTCACCATTCCCTACGAGTCCGGGGGGGGGTCGCAATCAGCCCCAGCATTTT.

This CDR3 is CASSLVRGNNNSPLHF. The DNA for the CDR3 is TGTGCCAGCAGCTTGGTAAGGGGAAATAATAATTCACCCCTCCACTTT. The chain joins TRBV5-5 to TRBJ1-6, with a possible D match to TRBD1 (5 bases). The V gene lost 0 bases and the J gene lost 5 bases, with 12 bases spanning the gap. This CDR3 has 16 residues. The germline gives CDR1 SGHKS, CDR2 YYEKEE (reference sequence). Using reference TRBV5-5 and TRBJ1-6 for the parts outside the CDR3, the full variable domain is DAGVTQSPTHLIKTRGQQVTLRCSPISGHKSVSWYQQVLGQGPQFIFQYYEKEERGRGNFPDRFSARQFPNYSSELNVNALLLGDSALYLCASSLVRGNNNSPLHFGNGTRLTVT.

The chain recombines TRBV7-2 with TRBJ1-2, with 9 bases identical to TRBD1. The germline CDR1 and CDR2 sequences are SGHTA and FQGNSA. CDR3 length equals 14 residues. Losses at the gene ends were 3 bases for V and 7 bases for J; bases not matched to a gene: 6. CDR3 nucleotides: TGTGCCAGCAGCTTTGCCGGGACAGGGCCTGGCTACACCTTC. This sequence encodes CASSFAGTGPGYTF.

This clone was counted a few times. The rearrangement links TRBV5-8 to TRBJ1-3; D unresolved. The ends were cut back, 4 bases at V and 4 bases at J, with 12 bases in the middle. The CDR3 extends over 14 amino acids. Germline V gives CDR1 SGHTS, CDR2 YDEGEE. As DNA, the CDR3 is TGTGCCAGCAGCCAGCGGGGAGGAGGAAACACCATATATTTT. Translating it yields CASSQRGGGNTIYF.

This sequence joins TRBV6-7 and TRBJ1-1; TRBD1 is a possible D gene (6 bases). TRBV6-7 is an ORF, and what it does is uncertain. The V gene lost 10 bases and the J gene lost 1 base, with 22 bases spanning the gap. This CDR3 is built from 16 residues. CDR3 sequence reads: CATDFNSGTTNTEAFF. CDR3 DNA: TGTGCCACCGACTTCAATTCCGGGACAACGAACACTGAAGCTTTCTTT.

The CDR3 DNA follows: TGCAGCGTTGAAGATCTCACAGGGAACGAGCAGTACTTC. Amino acid sequence: CSVEDLTGNEQYF. This chain links TRBV29-1 with TRBJ2-7, with D tentatively TRBD1 (6 bases). V dropped 0 bases and J dropped 5 bases, with 11 bases sitting between them. The germline gives CDR1 SQVTM, CDR2 ANQGSEA. This CDR3 spans 13 amino acids.

This chain connects TRBV15 to TRBJ1-6; D is unresolved. The germline V gene has CDR1 LNHNV and CDR2 YYDKDF (reference sequence). Trimming removed 0 bases at V and 7 bases at J, with 10 bases between. The CDR3 is made up of 15 amino acids. For the CDR3, the DNA is TGTGCCACCAGCAGAGACCCGGGAGGAAATTCACCCCTCCACTTT. It codes for CATSRDPGGNSPLHF.

V usage is TRBV2 and J usage is TRBJ1-4; maybe TRBD1 (5 bases). Germline V CDR1 and CDR2: SNHLY, FYNNEI. The V end was cut by 7 bases, the J end by 0 bases, with 15 bases between. This CDR3 comprises 16 residues. In nucleotides, the CDR3 is TGTGCCAGCAATTGGCAGGGTGGATCAACTAATGAAAAACTGTTTTTT. Translation: CASNWQGGSTNEKLFF.

The rearrangement uses TRBV5-1 and TRBJ2-3; 7 bases are a match to TRBD1. Germline CDR1 reads SGHRS; CDR2 reads YFSETQ. This CDR3 has 15 amino acids. Germline trimming cut 4 bases from V and 1 base from J; bases unmatched to any gene: 6. The CDR3 spells CASSISGQGTDTQYF. The CDR3 bases are TGCGCCAGCAGCATTAGTGGACAGGGCACAGATACGCAGTATTTT. Full variable domain (missing parts from reference TRBV5-1 and TRBJ2-3): KAGVTQTPRYLIKTRGQQVTLSCSPISGHRSVSWYQQTPGQGLQFLFEYFSETQRNKGNFPGRFSGRQFSNSRSEMNVSTLELGDSALYLCASSISGQGTDTQYFGPGTRLTVL.

This clone was seen a few times. This chain joins TRBV7-9 and TRBJ2-5; D is unresolved. The DNA end favors TRBJ2-7, so the J call may be wrong. This CDR3 contains 13 residues. CDR1 and CDR2 from the germline V gene are SEHNR and FQNEAQ (reference sequence). CDR3 nucleotides: TGTGCCAGCAGCTTAACAGAGAGCCACGAGCAGTACTTC. It translates to CASSLTESHEQYF.